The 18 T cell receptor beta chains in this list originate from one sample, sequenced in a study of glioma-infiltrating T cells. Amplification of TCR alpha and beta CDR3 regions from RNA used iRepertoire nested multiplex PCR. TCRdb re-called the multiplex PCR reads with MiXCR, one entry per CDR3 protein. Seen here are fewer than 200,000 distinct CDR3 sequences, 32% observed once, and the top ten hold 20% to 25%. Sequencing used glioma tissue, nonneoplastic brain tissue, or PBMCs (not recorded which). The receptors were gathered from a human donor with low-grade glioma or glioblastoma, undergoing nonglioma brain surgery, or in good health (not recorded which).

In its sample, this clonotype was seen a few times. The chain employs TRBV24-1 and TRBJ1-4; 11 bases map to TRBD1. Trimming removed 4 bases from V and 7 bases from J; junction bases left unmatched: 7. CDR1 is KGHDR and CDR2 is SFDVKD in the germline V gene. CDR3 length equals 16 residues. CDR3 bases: TGTGCCACCAGTGACCCACGGACAGGGGGCATTGAAAAACTGTTTTTT. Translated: CATSDPRTGGIEKLFF.

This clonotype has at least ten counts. CDR3 sequence reads: CSASFGSEQYF. CDR3 sequence (DNA): TGCAGTGCTAGTTTTGGGTCCGAGCAGTACTTC. J is TRBJ2-7 and V is TRBV20-1; D remains unclear. There are 11 residues in the CDR3. The V and J ends lost 3 bases and 6 bases respectively, with 9 bases between them. From germline, CDR1 is DFQATT and CDR2 SNEGSKA (reference sequence).

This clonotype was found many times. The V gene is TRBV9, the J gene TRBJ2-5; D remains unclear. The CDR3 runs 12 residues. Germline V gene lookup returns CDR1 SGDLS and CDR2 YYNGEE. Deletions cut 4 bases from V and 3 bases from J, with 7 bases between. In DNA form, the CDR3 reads TGTGCCAGCAGCACCCCAGAAGAGACCCAGTACTTC. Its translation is CASSTPEETQYF.

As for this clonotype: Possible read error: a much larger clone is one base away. In DNA form, the CDR3 reads TGTGCCAGTGGTATGGTCACTAGCACAGATACGCAGTATTTT. This gives the protein CASGMVTSTDTQYF. This chain joins TRBV19 and TRBJ2-3; D is uncertain. The CDR3 covers 14 residues. Germline CDR1 and CDR2: LNHDA and SQIVND (reference sequence). The full variable domain, with the rest looked up from reference TRBV19 and TRBJ2-3, is DGGITQSPKYLFRKEGQNVTLSCEQNLNHDAMYWYRQDPGQGLRLIYYSQIVNDFQKGDIAEGYSVSREKKESFPLTVTSAQKNPTAFYLCASGMVTSTDTQYFGPGTRLTVL.

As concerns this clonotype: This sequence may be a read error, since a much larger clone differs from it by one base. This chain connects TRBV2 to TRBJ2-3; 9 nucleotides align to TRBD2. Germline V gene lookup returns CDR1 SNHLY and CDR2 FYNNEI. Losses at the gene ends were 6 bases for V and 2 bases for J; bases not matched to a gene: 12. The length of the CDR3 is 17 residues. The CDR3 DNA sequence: TGTGCCAGCAGCTCCAAGGCTAGCGGGATTACCACAGATACGCAGTATTTT. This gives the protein CASSSKASGITTDTQYF.

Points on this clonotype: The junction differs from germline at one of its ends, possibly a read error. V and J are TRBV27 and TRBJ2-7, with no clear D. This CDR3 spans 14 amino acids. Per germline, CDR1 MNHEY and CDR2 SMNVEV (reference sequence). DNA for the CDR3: TGCGCCAGCAGTCTCGGTTCTGGCATCTACGGGCAGTACTTC. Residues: CASSLGSGIYGQYF.

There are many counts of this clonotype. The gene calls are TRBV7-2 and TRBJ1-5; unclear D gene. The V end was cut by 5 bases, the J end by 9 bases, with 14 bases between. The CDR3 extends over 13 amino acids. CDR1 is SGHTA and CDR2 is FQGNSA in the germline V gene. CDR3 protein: CASSPQGGRPQHF. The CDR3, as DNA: TGTGCCAGCAGCCCCCAAGGAGGCCGGCCCCAGCATTTT.

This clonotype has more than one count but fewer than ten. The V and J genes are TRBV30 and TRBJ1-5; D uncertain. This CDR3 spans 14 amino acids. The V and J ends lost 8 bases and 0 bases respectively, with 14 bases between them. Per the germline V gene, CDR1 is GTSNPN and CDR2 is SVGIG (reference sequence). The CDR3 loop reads CASKDGNSNQPQHF. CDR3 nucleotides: TGTGCCAGCAAAGACGGGAATAGCAATCAGCCCCAGCATTTT.

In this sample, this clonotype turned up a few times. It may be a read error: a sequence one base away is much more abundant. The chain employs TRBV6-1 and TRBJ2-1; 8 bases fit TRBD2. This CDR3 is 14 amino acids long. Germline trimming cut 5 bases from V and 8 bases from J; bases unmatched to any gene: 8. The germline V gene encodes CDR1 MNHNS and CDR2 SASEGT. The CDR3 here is CASSSGLATYEQFF. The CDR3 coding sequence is TGTGCCAGCAGTTCCGGACTAGCTACCTATGAGCAGTTCTTC.

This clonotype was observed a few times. The CDR3 bases are TGTGCCAGCAGCTTGGCAGCGGGAGAAGCCGGGGAGCTGTTTTTT. This encodes CASSLAAGEAGELFF. The J gene is TRBJ2-2, the V gene TRBV7-3; 8 nucleotides align to TRBD2. Per the germline V gene, CDR1 is SGHTA and CDR2 is FQGTGA. This CDR3 contains 15 residues. Trimming took 3 bases from V and 6 from J; bases not matched to a gene: 6.

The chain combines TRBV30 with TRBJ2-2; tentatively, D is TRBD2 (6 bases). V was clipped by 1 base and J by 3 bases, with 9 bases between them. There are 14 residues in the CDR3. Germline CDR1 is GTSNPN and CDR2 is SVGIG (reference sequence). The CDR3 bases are TGTGCCTGGAGTGACGGGAGATACACCGGGGAGCTGTTTTTT. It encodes CAWSDGRYTGELFF.

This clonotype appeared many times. The CDR3 DNA reads TGTGCCAGCAGCTCCAGGACGGGCAATGAGCAGTTCTTC. Protein sequence: CASSSRTGNEQFF. The chain couples TRBV7-8 to TRBJ2-1; no firm D call. Germline CDR1 is SGHVS and CDR2 is FQNEAQ. Deletions cut 4 bases from V and 6 bases from J, with 10 bases between. This CDR3 region has 13 residues.

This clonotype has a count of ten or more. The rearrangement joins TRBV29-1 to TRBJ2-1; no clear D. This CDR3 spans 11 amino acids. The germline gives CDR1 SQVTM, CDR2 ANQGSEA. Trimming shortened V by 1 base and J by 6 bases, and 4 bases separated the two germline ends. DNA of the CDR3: TGCAGCGTTGAAGCTAGCAATGAGCAGTTCTTC. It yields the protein CSVEASNEQFF.

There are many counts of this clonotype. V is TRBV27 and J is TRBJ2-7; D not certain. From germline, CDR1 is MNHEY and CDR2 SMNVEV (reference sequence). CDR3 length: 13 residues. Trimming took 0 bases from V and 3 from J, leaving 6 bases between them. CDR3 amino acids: CASSLSLNYEQYF. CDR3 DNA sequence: TGTGCCAGCAGTTTATCCCTAAACTACGAGCAGTACTTC.

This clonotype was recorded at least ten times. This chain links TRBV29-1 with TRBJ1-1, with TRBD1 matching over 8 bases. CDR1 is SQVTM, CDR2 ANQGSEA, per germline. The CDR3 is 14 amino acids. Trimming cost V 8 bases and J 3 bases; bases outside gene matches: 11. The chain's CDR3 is CSLRQGSTDTEAFF. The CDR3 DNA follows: TGCAGCTTGAGACAGGGGTCCACGGACACTGAAGCTTTCTTT.

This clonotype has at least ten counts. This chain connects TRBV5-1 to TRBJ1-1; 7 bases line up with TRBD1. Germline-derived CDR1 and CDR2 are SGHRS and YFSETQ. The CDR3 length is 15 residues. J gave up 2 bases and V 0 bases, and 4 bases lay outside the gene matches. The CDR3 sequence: CASSLVGTANTEAFF. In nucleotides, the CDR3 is TGCGCCAGCAGCTTGGTAGGGACAGCCAACACTGAAGCTTTCTTT.

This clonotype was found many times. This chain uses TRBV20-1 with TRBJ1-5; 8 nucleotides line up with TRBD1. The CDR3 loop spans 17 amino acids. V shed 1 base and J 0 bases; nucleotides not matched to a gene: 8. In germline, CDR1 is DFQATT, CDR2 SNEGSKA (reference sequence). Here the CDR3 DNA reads TGCAGTGCTAGAGGACCGGGACAGGTGTATAGCAATCAGCCCCAGCATTTT. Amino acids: CSARGPGQVYSNQPQHF.

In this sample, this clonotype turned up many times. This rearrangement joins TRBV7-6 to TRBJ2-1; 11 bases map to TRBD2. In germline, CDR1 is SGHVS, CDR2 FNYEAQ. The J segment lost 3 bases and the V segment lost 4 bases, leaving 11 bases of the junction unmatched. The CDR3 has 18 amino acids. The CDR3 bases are TGTGCCAGCAGCTCCCTACCTTTAGCGGGAGGGCTCTACAATGAGCAGTTCTTC. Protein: CASSSLPLAGGLYNEQFF.